These T cell receptor beta chains were read from a single sample in a study of CD8 T cells in ankylosing spondylitis. A single record per CDR3 protein comes from TCRdb applying MiXCR to the 5' RACE reads. The sample consists of 31,000 or so distinct CDR3 sequences, around 30% of them appearing once. Sequencing was carried out using synovial fluid, either unsorted or a sorted T cell fraction (not recorded which). The receptor source for this set is a male donor with ankylosing spondylitis. CDR3s include the opening cysteine and the closing phenylalanine or tryptophan. Each record gives: J gene, D gene, clone size, V gene, CDR3 DNA, CDR3 protein. A D gene is named only where the DNA matches it firmly. Clone size, where shown, is once, few, many, or a class for clones that have expanded.

j_gene: TRBJ2-5; d_gene: -; abundance: -; v_gene: TRBV2; CDR3nt: TGTGCCAGCAGTGATCACATCCAAGAGACCCAGTACTTC; CDR3aa: CASSDHIQETQYF
j_gene: TRBJ2-1; d_gene: TRBD2; abundance: once; v_gene: TRBV6-2/TRBV6-3; CDR3nt: TGTGCCAGCAGTCCCACTAGCGACGCTTACAATGAGCAGTTCTTC; CDR3aa: CASSPTSDAYNEQFF
j_gene: TRBJ1-2; d_gene: TRBD1; abundance: -; v_gene: TRBV20-1; CDR3nt: TGCAGTGCTAAAAATCCCGACAGGGTGGGGTACAGCTACACCTTC; CDR3aa: CSAKNPDRVGYSYTF
j_gene: TRBJ2-7; d_gene: -; abundance: once; v_gene: TRBV9; CDR3nt: TGTGCCAGCAGCGTAGGAGGCCTAGCCTACGAGCAGTACTTC; CDR3aa: CASSVGGLAYEQYF
j_gene: TRBJ2-7; d_gene: -; abundance: -; v_gene: TRBV2; CDR3nt: TGTGCCAGCTCAACAGCGGTAGCCTACGAGCAGTACTTC; CDR3aa: CASSTAVAYEQYF
j_gene: TRBJ1-1; d_gene: -; abundance: -; v_gene: TRBV11-3; CDR3nt: TGTGCCAGCAGCGACGACCCGACAGTGAACACTGAAGCTTTCTTT; CDR3aa: CASSDDPTVNTEAFF
j_gene: TRBJ2-7; d_gene: -; abundance: many; v_gene: TRBV5-1; CDR3nt: TGCGCCAGCAGCTCGGGACTTTCCTACGAGCAGTACTTC; CDR3aa: CASSSGLSYEQYF
j_gene: TRBJ2-1; d_gene: -; abundance: -; v_gene: TRBV29-1; CDR3nt: TGCAGCGTTGAAGATTGGGGAAGCGGAGGCTTGGATGAGCAGTTCTTC; CDR3aa: CSVEDWGSGGLDEQFF
j_gene: TRBJ2-7; d_gene: TRBD2; abundance: -; v_gene: TRBV7-6; CDR3nt: TGTGCCAGCAGCCCATATAGCGGGAGGCCCTCCTACGAGCAGTACTTC; CDR3aa: CASSPYSGRPSYEQYF
j_gene: TRBJ1-1; d_gene: -; abundance: -; v_gene: TRBV20-1; CDR3nt: TGCAGTGCTAGAGTGCAGGGGAACACTGAAGCTTTCTTT; CDR3aa: CSARVQGNTEAFF
j_gene: TRBJ1-2; d_gene: -; abundance: -; v_gene: TRBV9; CDR3nt: TGTGCCAGCAGCGTTGCAGCTGTTGGCTACACCTTC; CDR3aa: CASSVAAVGYTF
j_gene: TRBJ2-3; d_gene: TRBD2; abundance: many; v_gene: TRBV28; CDR3nt: TGTGCCAGCAGTTTTACCGCGACTAGCGGGGATAGCACAGATACGCAGTATTTT; CDR3aa: CASSFTATSGDSTDTQYF
j_gene: TRBJ2-2; d_gene: -; abundance: -; v_gene: TRBV3-1; CDR3nt: TGTGCCAGCAGCCAAGATATGGGAGAATGGCCCGGGGAGCTGTTTTTT; CDR3aa: CASSQDMGEWPGELFF
j_gene: TRBJ2-5; d_gene: -; abundance: few; v_gene: TRBV2; CDR3nt: TGTGCCAGCAGGGAAGGCTGGGGGTCAGCCGAAGAGACCCAGTACTTC; CDR3aa: CASREGWGSAEETQYF
j_gene: TRBJ1-1; d_gene: -; abundance: few; v_gene: TRBV27; CDR3nt: TGTGCCAGCAGGGACGCGACAGGACTATTAAATTTGAACACTGAAGCTTTCTTT; CDR3aa: CASRDATGLLNLNTEAFF
j_gene: TRBJ2-1; d_gene: TRBD2; abundance: -; v_gene: TRBV7-3; CDR3nt: TGTGCCAGCAGCTTAAGGAGGTTCCTAAGGGGACTAGCGGGAGGGCCTTCCTACAATGAGCAGTTCTTC; CDR3aa: CASSLRRFLRGLAGGPSYNEQFF
j_gene: TRBJ2-1; d_gene: -; abundance: few; v_gene: TRBV3-1; CDR3nt: TGTGCCAGCAGCCAAGTTCCGGCATCCTACAATGAGCAGTTCTTC; CDR3aa: CASSQVPASYNEQFF
j_gene: TRBJ1-5; d_gene: -; abundance: many; v_gene: TRBV18; CDR3nt: TGTGCCAGCTCACCTGGTCAGGCTAATCAGCCCCAGCATTTT; CDR3aa: CASSPGQANQPQHF
j_gene: TRBJ1-3; d_gene: -; abundance: -; v_gene: TRBV13; CDR3nt: TGTGCCAGCAGCTCCAAAATACTTACAGTTCCCAATGGAAACACCATATATTTT; CDR3aa: CASSSKILTVPNGNTIYF
j_gene: TRBJ1-2; d_gene: -; abundance: few; v_gene: TRBV27; CDR3nt: TGTGCCAGCAGTTTATCGGGAGGGACAAGCCATGGCTACACCTTC; CDR3aa: CASSLSGGTSHGYTF
j_gene: TRBJ2-2; d_gene: -; abundance: few; v_gene: TRBV5-1; CDR3nt: TGCGCCAGCAGCCCATGGGGCCAGAACACCGGGGAGCTGTTTTTT; CDR3aa: CASSPWGQNTGELFF
j_gene: TRBJ2-2; d_gene: -; abundance: -; v_gene: TRBV29-1; CDR3nt: TGCAGCGTCCCGTCCCGCGGGGAGCTGTTTTTT; CDR3aa: CSVPSRGELFF
j_gene: TRBJ1-3; d_gene: -; abundance: -; v_gene: TRBV6-1; CDR3nt: TGTGCCAGCAGTGAACAGCTCTCTGGAAACACCATATATTTT; CDR3aa: CASSEQLSGNTIYF
j_gene: TRBJ2-1; d_gene: TRBD2; abundance: -; v_gene: TRBV5-5; CDR3nt: TGTGCCAGCACCGCCCCTAGCGGGGGCGGCTCCTACAATGAGCAGTTCTTC; CDR3aa: CASTAPSGGGSYNEQFF
j_gene: TRBJ2-1; d_gene: TRBD2; abundance: few; v_gene: TRBV7-2; CDR3nt: TGTGCCAGCAGCTGGACTAGCAGTGAGCAGTTCTTC; CDR3aa: CASSWTSSEQFF
j_gene: TRBJ2-7; d_gene: -; abundance: -; v_gene: TRBV5-4; CDR3nt: TGTGCCAGCAGCAAAAGTCAATTAGGGTCCTACGAGCAGTACTTC; CDR3aa: CASSKSQLGSYEQYF
j_gene: TRBJ2-1; d_gene: -; abundance: many; v_gene: TRBV24-1; CDR3nt: TGTGCCACCAGTGACGTGGACAGCACCTCCTACAATGAGCAGTTCTTC; CDR3aa: CATSDVDSTSYNEQFF
j_gene: TRBJ2-3; d_gene: -; abundance: many; v_gene: TRBV27; CDR3nt: TGTGCCAGCAGTTTATCGAGAGGAGGAGATACGCAGTATTTT; CDR3aa: CASSLSRGGDTQYF
j_gene: TRBJ2-7; d_gene: TRBD1; abundance: many; v_gene: TRBV11-3; CDR3nt: TGTGCCAGCAGGAACAAGGGACAGGGATTTTCATACGAGCAGTACTTC; CDR3aa: CASRNKGQGFSYEQYF
j_gene: TRBJ2-7; d_gene: TRBD2; abundance: -; v_gene: TRBV20-1; CDR3nt: TGCAGTGCTAGTGGCGGGCTCCCGGGGGGGGCCTACGAGCAGTACTTC; CDR3aa: CSASGGLPGGAYEQYF
j_gene: TRBJ2-6; d_gene: -; abundance: few; v_gene: TRBV10-2; CDR3nt: TGCGCCAGCAGTACAACCGGTGCCCTTTGGGGGGCCAACGTCCTGACTTTC; CDR3aa: CASSTTGALWGANVLTF
j_gene: TRBJ2-1; d_gene: TRBD2; abundance: -; v_gene: TRBV12-3/TRBV12-4; CDR3nt: TGTGCCAGCAGTGACGGACTAGCGGGTTTGGATGAGCAGTTCTTC; CDR3aa: CASSDGLAGLDEQFF
j_gene: TRBJ2-1; d_gene: TRBD2; abundance: -; v_gene: TRBV9; CDR3nt: TGTGCCAGCAGCTTTCTAGGGACTAGCGGGATGGGAGAGGACAATGAGCAGTTCTTC; CDR3aa: CASSFLGTSGMGEDNEQFF
j_gene: TRBJ2-1; d_gene: -; abundance: many; v_gene: TRBV12-3/TRBV12-4; CDR3nt: TGTGCCAGCAGGTTGGGAGGCAGTTACAATGAGCAGTTCTTC; CDR3aa: CASRLGGSYNEQFF
j_gene: TRBJ2-6; d_gene: TRBD2; abundance: -; v_gene: TRBV27; CDR3nt: TGTGCCAGCAGTATAGGACTAGCGGAAAGCTCTGGGGCCAACGTCCTGACTTTC; CDR3aa: CASSIGLAESSGANVLTF
j_gene: TRBJ1-6; d_gene: -; abundance: few; v_gene: TRBV4-2; CDR3nt: TGTGCCAGCAGCCAAGATCCGACAGTCAATAATTCACCCCTCCACTTT; CDR3aa: CASSQDPTVNNSPLHF
j_gene: TRBJ1-6; d_gene: -; abundance: -; v_gene: TRBV20-1; CDR3nt: TGCAGTGCTAGAGGGAGGGACTGGGGCTATAATTCACCCCTCCACTTT; CDR3aa: CSARGRDWGYNSPLHF
j_gene: TRBJ2-5; d_gene: -; abundance: few; v_gene: TRBV2; CDR3nt: TGTGCCAGCAGTGAAGGAGGGGGAGAGGCGGAGACCCAGTACTTC; CDR3aa: CASSEGGGEAETQYF
j_gene: TRBJ1-2; d_gene: -; abundance: -; v_gene: TRBV24-1; CDR3nt: TGTGCCACCAGTGATTTCCGAGGGGGGCGCGGCTATGGCTACACCTTC; CDR3aa: CATSDFRGGRGYGYTF
j_gene: TRBJ2-1; d_gene: -; abundance: -; v_gene: TRBV14; CDR3nt: TGTGCCAGCAGCCATGTTTGGGGGTTAAGCTCCTACAATGAGCAGTTCTTC; CDR3aa: CASSHVWGLSSYNEQFF
j_gene: TRBJ1-1; d_gene: TRBD1; abundance: -; v_gene: TRBV7-9; CDR3nt: TGTGCCAGCAGCTTACCTGGGAACAGGGGCACTGAAGCTTTCTTT; CDR3aa: CASSLPGNRGTEAFF
j_gene: TRBJ2-7; d_gene: TRBD2; abundance: -; v_gene: TRBV10-3; CDR3nt: TGTGCCATCAGACCGGGACTAAGCTACGAGCAGTACTTC; CDR3aa: CAIRPGLSYEQYF
j_gene: TRBJ2-2; d_gene: -; abundance: -; v_gene: TRBV19; CDR3nt: TGTGCCAGTAAGAACGGGCCGAACACCGGGGAGCTGTTTTTT; CDR3aa: CASKNGPNTGELFF
j_gene: TRBJ2-1; d_gene: TRBD2; abundance: many; v_gene: TRBV5-1; CDR3nt: TGCGCCAGCAGCCTGGGGAGGGAACAACTTGAGCAGTTCTTC; CDR3aa: CASSLGREQLEQFF
j_gene: TRBJ2-7; d_gene: TRBD1; abundance: few; v_gene: TRBV29-1; CDR3nt: TGCAGCGCCACTGCGACAGGGTTTAGCTACGAGCAGTACTTC; CDR3aa: CSATATGFSYEQYF
j_gene: TRBJ1-6; d_gene: TRBD1; abundance: -; v_gene: TRBV20-1; CDR3nt: TGCAGTGCTGCCGGACAGGGCCTTATAGGGTCACCCCTCCACTTT; CDR3aa: CSAAGQGLIGSPLHF
j_gene: TRBJ2-1; d_gene: -; abundance: many; v_gene: TRBV2; CDR3nt: TGTGCCAGACAAGTCCCGGACCGCCAGGCGGATGAGCAGTTCTTC; CDR3aa: CARQVPDRQADEQFF
j_gene: TRBJ2-4; d_gene: -; abundance: -; v_gene: TRBV30; CDR3nt: TGTGCCTGGAGCACAAGGTTCGGCAAAAACATTCAGTACTTC; CDR3aa: CAWSTRFGKNIQYF
j_gene: TRBJ1-6; d_gene: TRBD1; abundance: few; v_gene: TRBV3-1; CDR3nt: TGTGCCACCAGACAGGGTTTATCGGATTCACCCCTCCACTTT; CDR3aa: CATRQGLSDSPLHF